The next 6 T cell receptor beta chains were all read from a single sample in a study of a mutant IDH1 vaccine in newly diagnosed glioma. Regarding time point: baseline, week 1 (first vaccination visit). Treatment defined: pre-vaccination baseline after standard-of-care therapy. Data came from immunoSEQ multiplex PCR; TCRdb stores just in-frame clones and leaves some out. Of around 92,000 clones listed, under 90% are singletons. The material was PBMCs, obtained from a glioma patient treated with radiotherapy, temozolomide or both. Every receptor here comes from a woman aged 50 to 65 with glioma.

This clone was picked up one time. The chain couples TRBV29-1 to TRBJ1-4; weak D call: TRBD1 (6 bases). The CDR3 runs 14 residues. Germline V lookup: CDR1 SQVTM, CDR2 ANQGSEA. The V gene lost 1 base and the J gene lost 0 bases, with 6 bases spanning the gap. CDR3 region: CSVEGTATNEKLFF. CDR3 coding DNA: TGCAGCGTTGAAGGGACAGCAACTAATGAAAAACTGTTTTTT.

The chain carries TRBV7-9 and TRBJ1-1; the D is unclear. This CDR3 spans 13 amino acids. Germline lookup yields CDR1 SEHNR and CDR2 FQNEAQ (reference sequence). V was cut by 3 bases and J by 1 base, with 6 bases left in between. The CDR3 DNA sequence: TGTGCCAGCAGCTTGAGAGCGAACACTGAAGCTTTCTTT. This encodes CASSLRANTEAFF.

This clone was detected only a few times. The J gene is TRBJ1-5, the V gene TRBV7-8; D unresolved. Trimming cost V 3 bases and J 4 bases, with 10 bases left between them. CDR3 length: 14 amino acids. Looked up from germline, CDR1 is SGHVS and CDR2 is FQNEAQ. The CDR3 loop reads CASSFILGNQPQHF. As DNA, the CDR3 is TGTGCCAGCAGCTTTATATTGGGGAATCAGCCCCAGCATTTT.

V is TRBV9 and J is TRBJ1-1, with D perhaps matching TRBD1 (6 bases). V was trimmed by 3 bases and J by 0 bases, leaving 12 bases between them. Germline V gene sequence: CDR1 SGDLS, CDR2 YYNGEE. The CDR3 has 15 residues. CDR3 residues: CASSAPGAMNTEAFF. The DNA for the CDR3 is TGTGCCAGCAGCGCACCGGGGGCCATGAACACTGAAGCTTTCTTT. The full variable domain, completed using reference TRBV9 and TRBJ1-1, is DSGVTQTPKHLITATGQRVTLRCSPRSGDLSVYWYQQSLDQGLQFLIQYYNGEERAKGNILERFSAQQFPDLHSELNLSSLELGDSALYFCASSAPGAMNTEAFFGQGTRLTVV.

The chain recombines TRBV12-5 with TRBJ2-5; D is undetermined. From germline, CDR1 is LGHNT and CDR2 FRNRAP. This CDR3 region has 11 residues. Trimming removed 6 bases from V and 4 bases from J, with 6 bases in between. CDR3 sequence (DNA): TGTGCTAGTGGCCTAGGAGAGACCCAGTACTTC. Its protein is CASGLGETQYF.

The J gene is TRBJ1-2, the V gene TRBV30, with 7 positions matching TRBD1. V trimming: 3 bases; J trimming: 4 bases; junction bases outside the gene matches: 17. The CDR3 totals 17 residues. Germline-derived CDR1 and CDR2 are GTSNPN and SVGIG (reference sequence). The CDR3 sequence: CAWSRGGRGPPIYGYTF. The CDR3 coding sequence is TGTGCCTGGAGCCGGGGTGGGAGGGGGCCGCCAATCTATGGCTACACCTTC.